The clone carrying this T cell receptor (beta chain) was seen more than once but under ten times. The data are from a study of blood T cell repertoires in COVID-19. Study information: Donors in the United States, Italy and Spain gave samples during acute or convalescent COVID-19.

The CDR3 has 13 residues. The junction had 8 bases not matched to a gene; V was cut back by 9 bases and J by 4 bases. The germline V gene encodes CDR1 MNHEY and CDR2 SMNVEV (reference sequence). Assay used: immunoSEQ multiplex PCR; TCRdb lists only in-frame clones, some missing. This sample has 140,000 to 150,000 clones, with roughly 80% found just once. Specimen: peripheral blood. This chain uses TRBV27 with TRBJ2-7, with TRBD2 matching over 8 bases. The source is a man between 65 and 85 years old who had recovered from COVID-19. The CDR3 is CASSRAGVYEQYF. As DNA, the CDR3 is TGTGCCAGTTCTCGAGCGGGAGTATACGAGCAGTACTTC.